What follows is one TCR beta chain and its context. This specimen belongs to a study of blood T cell repertoires in COVID-19. Trimming stripped 3 bases from V and 1 base from J, with 14 bases between. The CDR3 has 16 residues. Germline values: CDR1 MRHNA, CDR2 SNTAGT. Clones were read by immunoSEQ multiplex PCR, and TCRdb kept only the in-frame ones, dropping some. The repertoire holds a few hundred thousand clones, with about 89% as singletons. The chain uses TRBV6-4 and TRBJ2-3; maybe TRBD2 (6 bases). The source of this sequence is a woman aged 40 to 49 who had been exposed to COVID-19. Input material: PBMCs or T cells enriched from blood (not recorded which). The CDR3 coding sequence is TGTGCCAGCAGTGATAATAGCGGAGGTGGCACAGATACGCAGTATTTT. Protein sequence: CASSDNSGGGTDTQYF.